Reported below is one T cell receptor (beta chain). The sample comes from a study of somatic mutations in cytotoxic T cells in rheumatoid arthritis. TCRdb keeps only in-frame clones here, not all; method: immunoSEQ multiplex PCR. The sample carries about 970 clones, about 80% recorded once. This CDR3 spans 15 amino acids. V lost 10 bases and J lost 6, with 24 bases in between. Germline CDR1 reads SNHLY; CDR2 reads FYNNEI. The J gene is TRBJ1-2, the V gene TRBV2; D unclear. This receptor was obtained from a woman aged 60-75 years with rheumatoid arthritis. The source material was CD8+ T cells sorted from blood. CDR3 sequence reads: CATLPAGAGSNGYTF. In DNA, the CDR3 is TGTGCCACCTTGCCGGCGGGCGCTGGGTCTAATGGCTACACCTTC.